The 32 T cell receptor beta chains below all came from one sample that was sequenced in a study of glioma-infiltrating T cells after dendritic cell vaccination. Indicated time point: after dendritic cell vaccination, including at tumor progression/relapse. The method was immunoSEQ multiplex PCR; TCRdb's version includes in-frame clones alone and lacks a portion of them. The table records roughly 100,000 clones, around 90% of them present only once. Here the sequenced sample was blood, taken after dendritic cell vaccination. These receptors were obtained from a human donor with glioblastoma.

CDR3 protein: CASSPDEQYF. Here the CDR3 DNA reads TGTGCCAGCAGCCCCGACGAGCAGTACTTC. This chain joins TRBV21-1 and TRBJ2-7; the table's D call of TRBD2 was not tested on the DNA. TRBV21-1 is noted as a pseudogene. This CDR3 is 10 amino acids long.

This chain links TRBV18 with TRBJ2-7; 9 bases are a match to TRBD1. The length of the CDR3 is 14 residues. Germline CDR1 KGHSH, CDR2 LQKENI. The V gene end was trimmed by 2 bases and the J gene end by 3 bases; junction bases not matched to a gene: 2. CDR3 sequence: CASSPSTGGYEQYF. CDR3 coding DNA: TGTGCCAGCTCACCATCGACAGGGGGCTACGAGCAGTACTTC.

In DNA form, the CDR3 reads TGTGCCAGCAGCCCTAGCGGGACCCTCGGGCAGTACTTC. Protein: CASSPSGTLGQYF. The chain combines TRBV11-3 with TRBJ2-7; 9 bases map to TRBD2. The CDR3 runs 13 residues. V lost 5 bases to trimming and J lost 9 bases; unmatched junction nucleotides: 8. Per the germline V gene, CDR1 is SGHNT and CDR2 is YENEEA.

This chain connects TRBV5-8 to TRBJ1-5, with D possibly TRBD1 on 5 matching bases. The CDR3 is made up of 16 amino acids. Trimming took 0 bases from V and 0 from J, leaving 10 bases between them. CDR1 is SGHTS and CDR2 is YDEGEE in the germline V gene. CDR3 protein: CASSLGTRISNQPQHF. The CDR3 DNA is TGTGCCAGCAGCTTGGGGACAAGGATTAGCAATCAGCCCCAGCATTTT.

The chain recombines TRBV28 with TRBJ1-2; 8 bases align to TRBD1. Trimming took 2 bases from V and 7 from J; bases not matched to a gene: 12. The CDR3 is 16 amino acids. From germline, CDR1 is MDHEN and CDR2 SYDVKM. The CDR3 protein is CASSLEAGGLGSGYTF. The CDR3 nucleotides read TGTGCCAGCAGTTTAGAGGCAGGGGGCCTCGGCTCTGGCTACACCTTC.

The chain joins TRBV2 to TRBJ1-1, with 9 bases fitting TRBD1. The CDR3 contains 14 residues. V shed 5 bases, J shed 1 base, and the junction held 2 bases outside the gene matches. CDR1 and CDR2 from the germline V gene are SNHLY and FYNNEI. The CDR3: CASSTGGRNTEAFF. CDR3 nucleotides: TGTGCCAGCAGTACAGGGGGCAGGAACACTGAAGCTTTCTTT.

The chain is built from TRBV5-5 and TRBJ1-6; D is ambiguous. Germline V gene data show CDR1 as SGHKS and CDR2 as YYEKEE (reference sequence). The CDR3 consists of 14 residues. Trimming cost V 6 bases and J 8 bases, with 15 bases left between them. The CDR3, as DNA: TGTGCCAGCACCCTGGGCCCCTTGGATTCACCCCTCCACTTT. It is translated as CASTLGPLDSPLHF. Drawing the rest from reference TRBV5-5 and TRBJ1-6, the complete variable domain is DAGVTQSPTHLIKTRGQQVTLRCSPISGHKSVSWYQQVLGQGPQFIFQYYEKEERGRGNFPDRFSARQFPNYSSELNVNALLLGDSALYLCASTLGPLDSPLHFGNGTRLTVT.

V gene TRBV6-1 combines with J gene TRBJ2-5, with a possible D match to TRBD2 (7 bases). The V end was cut by 2 bases, the J end by 1 base, with 14 bases between. The CDR3 spans 16 residues. Germline CDR1 and CDR2: MNHNS and SASEGT. CDR3 loop: CASSESLGGAQETQYF. CDR3 DNA sequence: TGTGCCAGCAGTGAAAGCCTGGGGGGGGCCCAAGAGACCCAGTACTTC.

Details on this clone: Other DNA sequences in the sample encode the same CDR3. J is TRBJ1-1 and V is TRBV19, with 9 bases aligning to TRBD1. The V segment lost 5 bases and the J segment 5 bases; nucleotides outside the gene matches: 9. Germline V gene sequence: CDR1 LNHDA, CDR2 SQIVND (reference sequence). CDR3 length equals 15 residues. The CDR3 reads CASSYPGQGGTEAFF. The CDR3 DNA reads TGTGCCAGTAGTTATCCGGGACAGGGTGGGACTGAAGCTTTCTTT.

This clone was recorded a few times. The V call is TRBV5-1, the J call TRBJ2-1, with TRBD1 identical over 10 bases. From germline, CDR1 is SGHRS and CDR2 YFSETQ. V was pared by 4 bases and J by 9 bases, with 13 bases of the junction left unmatched. The CDR3 contains 16 residues. CDR3 sequence (DNA): TGCGCCAGCAGCCCCCGCTTGGACAGGGGGACTAGTGAGCAGTTCTTC. This gives the protein CASSPRLDRGTSEQFF.

The rearrangement joins TRBV5-1 to TRBJ1-5; 7 bases line up with TRBD1. From germline, CDR1 is SGHRS and CDR2 YFSETQ. V lost 0 bases to trimming and J lost 5 bases; unmatched junction nucleotides: 5. CDR3 length: 15 amino acids. CDR3 DNA: TGCGCCAGCAGCTTGGGACAGGGAGGCCATCAGCCCCAGCATTTT. This encodes CASSLGQGGHQPQHF.

The sample holds one count of this clone. The chain couples TRBV19 to TRBJ2-5; 11 nucleotides agree with TRBD2. The CDR3 is 14 amino acids. Trimming cost V 5 bases and J 6 bases; bases outside gene matches: 5. In germline, CDR1 is LNHDA, CDR2 SQIVND (reference sequence). The CDR3 bases are TGTGCCAGTAGTGCCGGGACTAGCGGAAAGACCCAGTACTTC. It yields the protein CASSAGTSGKTQYF.

V usage is TRBV4-1 and J usage is TRBJ2-1; D gene unclear. Per the germline V gene, CDR1 is MGHRA and CDR2 is YSYEKL. This CDR3 spans 16 amino acids. Trimming left V 1 base short and J 0 bases short, with 10 bases between. CDR3 sequence (DNA): TGCGCCAGCAGCCAAGGTGAGCGTCGCTCCTACAATGAGCAGTTCTTC. It specifies CASSQGERRSYNEQFF.

V and J are TRBV13 and TRBJ2-7; D may be TRBD1 (6 bases). This CDR3 region has 13 residues. The ends were cut back, 5 bases at V and 4 bases at J, with 12 bases in the middle. The V gene's germline CDR1 is PRHDT and CDR2 FYEKMQ (reference sequence). The CDR3 reads CASSTSRGYEQYF. The CDR3 coding sequence is TGTGCCAGCAGCACGTCCAGGGGTTACGAGCAGTACTTC.

A remark on this clone: Other DNA sequences in the sample encode the same CDR3. CDR3 nucleotide sequence: TGTGCCAGCACAGAGGGAGCTAATTCACCCCTCCACTTT. Translated, it gives CASTEGANSPLHF. V is TRBV2 and J is TRBJ1-6; D is unclear. Looked up from germline, CDR1 is SNHLY and CDR2 is FYNNEI. The CDR3 covers 13 residues. V dropped 7 bases and J dropped 6 bases, with 10 bases sitting between them.

The chain recombines TRBV7-2 with TRBJ2-3, with 7 bases fitting TRBD2. V lost 3 bases and J lost 2; bases outside the gene matches: 5. The CDR3 runs to 15 residues. CDR1 is SGHTA, CDR2 FQGNSA, per germline. The CDR3 region has the DNA TGTGCCAGCAGCTTCCGCCAGCGGGACACAGATACGCAGTATTTT. Protein sequence: CASSFRQRDTDTQYF.

CDR3 amino acids: CASSESAGSIYEQYF. The DNA of the CDR3 is TGTGCCAGCAGTGAATCGGCAGGGTCCATCTACGAGCAGTACTTC. This chain joins TRBV2 and TRBJ2-7, with D possibly being TRBD1 (5 bases). Trimming shortened V by 2 bases and J by 3 bases, and 14 bases separated the two germline ends. Germline V gene sequence: CDR1 SNHLY, CDR2 FYNNEI. This CDR3 region has 15 residues. Combining the CDR3 with reference TRBV2 and TRBJ2-7 gives the whole variable domain EPEVTQTPSHQVTQMGQEVILRCVPISNHLYFYWYRQILGQKVEFLVSFYNNEISEKSEIFDDQFSVERPDGSNFTLKIRSTKLEDSAMYFCASSESAGSIYEQYFGPGTRLTVT.

This chain uses TRBV9 with TRBJ2-5; no clear D. V was cut by 0 bases and J by 5 bases, with 11 bases left in between. Germline V gene data show CDR1 as SGDLS and CDR2 as YYNGEE. This CDR3 spans 14 amino acids. The CDR3 loop reads CASSVERLPETQYF. In DNA, the CDR3 is TGTGCCAGCAGCGTAGAGAGGCTACCGGAGACCCAGTACTTC.

Only one count was recorded for this clone. Different DNA sequences within this sample yield the same CDR3. The J gene is TRBJ1-6, the V gene TRBV25-1; 7 bases agree with TRBD1. The V gene end was trimmed by 10 bases and the J gene end by 13 bases; junction bases not matched to a gene: 10. CDR3 length equals 12 residues. CDR1 MGHDK and CDR2 SYGVNS come from the germline V gene. CDR3: CATQGVSSPLHF. In nucleotides, the CDR3 is TGTGCCACTCAGGGGGTTAGTTCCCCCCTCCACTTT. The full variable domain, with the rest looked up from reference TRBV25-1 and TRBJ1-6, is EADIYQTPRYLVIGTGKKITLECSQTMGHDKMYWYQQDPGMELHLIHYSYGVNSTEKGDLSSESTVSRIRTEHFPLTLESARPSHTSQYLCATQGVSSPLHFGNGTRLTVT.

V usage is TRBV19 and J usage is TRBJ2-3, with D perhaps matching TRBD1 (6 bases). CDR3 length equals 17 residues. V was cut by 4 bases and J by 3 bases, with 20 bases left in between. CDR1 LNHDA and CDR2 SQIVND come from the germline V gene (reference sequence). Here the CDR3 DNA reads TGTGCCAGTAGTACAGCCCCAGGGGAACGGAAAACAGATACGCAGTATTTT. Amino acid sequence: CASSTAPGERKTDTQYF.

The chain is built from TRBV6-5 and TRBJ1-5, with TRBD1 identical over 7 bases. After removal of 7 bases from V and 6 bases from J, the junction contained 12 bases not matched to a gene. Germline-derived CDR1 and CDR2 are MNHEY and SVGAGI. This CDR3 is built from 15 residues. This CDR3 is CASKEQGRPGQPQHF. The CDR3 nucleotides read TGTGCCAGCAAGGAACAGGGGAGACCCGGTCAGCCCCAGCATTTT.

The chain uses TRBV5-1 and TRBJ2-1, with 7 nucleotides matching TRBD1. Germline V gives CDR1 SGHRS, CDR2 YFSETQ. CDR3 length: 16 amino acids. J was trimmed by 3 bases and V by 4 bases; bases with no gene match: 10. CDR3: CASSAATGKNYNEQFF. In DNA, the CDR3 is TGCGCCAGCAGCGCGGCGACAGGGAAAAACTACAATGAGCAGTTCTTC.

The V gene is TRBV7-2, the J gene TRBJ1-5; D gene ambiguous. Germline CDR1 is SGHTA and CDR2 is FQGNSA. CDR3 length: 15 residues. V was trimmed by 0 bases and J by 3 bases, leaving 9 bases between them. CDR3 residues: CASSLAGGTNQPQHF. Here the CDR3 DNA reads TGTGCCAGCAGCTTAGCTGGCGGAACCAATCAGCCCCAGCATTTT.

The genes are TRBV5-8 and TRBJ2-3; 11 positions match TRBD2. After removal of 7 bases from V and 2 bases from J, the junction contained 12 bases not matched to a gene. Germline lookup yields CDR1 SGHTS and CDR2 YDEGEE. The CDR3 runs to 17 residues. The CDR3 DNA reads TGTGCCAGCCCCAACTACGTGGGACTAGCGGCCACAGATACGCAGTATTTT. Translation gives CASPNYVGLAATDTQYF. The entire variable domain, with the rest obtained from reference TRBV5-8 and TRBJ2-3, is as follows: EAGVTQSPTHLIKTRGQQATLRCSPISGHTSVYWYQQALGLGLQFLLWYDEGEERNRGNFPPRFSGRQFPNYSSELNVNALELEDSALYLCASPNYVGLAATDTQYFGPGTRLTVL.

The rearrangement uses TRBV5-6 and TRBJ1-2; no firm D call. The CDR3 sequence is 14 residues long. Trimming took off 0 bases at V and 4 bases at J, with 10 bases between the two ends. CDR1 is SGHDT, CDR2 YYEEEE, per germline. CDR3 residues: CASSLDLASYGYTF. CDR3 coding DNA: TGTGCCAGCAGCTTGGATCTGGCTTCCTATGGCTACACCTTC.

The chain carries TRBV30 and TRBJ1-1, with a weak D call TRBD1 (5 bases). Trimming took 2 bases from V and 0 from J, leaving 25 bases between them. The CDR3 is 19 amino acids. CDR1 GTSNPN and CDR2 SVGIG come from the germline V gene (reference sequence). The CDR3 region has the DNA TGTGCCTGGAGTTCATTTTTGGGACGGTGGGAGGAAATGAACACTGAAGCTTTCTTT. Its protein is CAWSSFLGRWEEMNTEAFF.

This chain uses TRBV29-1 with TRBJ1-4; D not certain. Trimming cost V 7 bases and J 4 bases, with 10 bases left between them. Germline V gives CDR1 SQVTM, CDR2 ANQGSEA. This CDR3 comprises 12 residues. CDR3 in amino acids: CSAGEGNEKLFF. The CDR3 nucleotides are TGCAGCGCCGGAGAGGGTAATGAAAAACTGTTTTTT.

The CDR3 loop is CASSSQLAGGQETQYF. Written as DNA, the CDR3 is TGCGCCAGCAGCTCCCAACTAGCGGGGGGCCAAGAGACCCAGTACTTC. The rearrangement links TRBV5-1 to TRBJ2-5, with 12 bases aligning to TRBD2. CDR3 length: 16 residues. Trimming took 3 bases from V and 1 from J; bases not matched to a gene: 4. CDR1 and CDR2 (germline): SGHRS, YFSETQ.

This clone was detected a few times. This chain uses TRBV27 with TRBJ2-7; 11 bases match TRBD1. Germline-derived CDR1 and CDR2 are MNHEY and SMNVEV (reference sequence). The CDR3 runs 15 residues. V was clipped by 0 bases and J by 3 bases; unmatched bases: 1. The CDR3 DNA sequence: TGTGCCAGCAGTTTATCGGGGACAGGGGGCTACGAGCAGTACTTC. As protein: CASSLSGTGGYEQYF.

This clone was seen a handful of times. The junction does not match germline at one end; this may be a read error. The CDR3 nucleotides are TGCAGCGTCGCCGCCGGGACTCAAGGGACCCAGTACTTC. Its protein product is CSVAAGTQGTQYF. The V call is TRBV29-1, the J call TRBJ2-5, with a tentative D call TRBD2 (6 bases). The CDR3 consists of 13 residues. Germline CDR1 and CDR2: SQVTM and ANQGSEA.

This chain joins TRBV19 and TRBJ2-3; TRBD1 agrees at 8 bases. The germline V gene encodes CDR1 LNHDA and CDR2 SQIVND (reference sequence). This CDR3 has 17 amino acids. Trimming at V came to 2 bases and at J to 2 bases, leaving 9 bases not matched to a gene. In DNA, the CDR3 is TGTGCCAGTAGTATATCGACCGGGACAGGCTTCACAGATACGCAGTATTTT. Protein product: CASSISTGTGFTDTQYF. Drawing the rest from reference TRBV19 and TRBJ2-3, the complete variable domain is DGGITQSPKYLFRKEGQNVTLSCEQNLNHDAMYWYRQDPGQGLRLIYYSQIVNDFQKGDIAEGYSVSREKKESFPLTVTSAQKNPTAFYLCASSISTGTGFTDTQYFGPGTRLTVL.

CDR3 sequence reads: CASSVGVTSGSSYNEQFF. For the CDR3, the DNA is TGTGCCAGCAGCGTAGGGGTGACTAGCGGGAGCTCCTACAATGAGCAGTTCTTC. The rearrangement joins TRBV9 to TRBJ2-1; 12 bases match TRBD2. V trimming: 0 bases; J trimming: 0 bases; junction bases outside the gene matches: 4. The CDR3 spans 18 residues. The germline V gene encodes CDR1 SGDLS and CDR2 YYNGEE.